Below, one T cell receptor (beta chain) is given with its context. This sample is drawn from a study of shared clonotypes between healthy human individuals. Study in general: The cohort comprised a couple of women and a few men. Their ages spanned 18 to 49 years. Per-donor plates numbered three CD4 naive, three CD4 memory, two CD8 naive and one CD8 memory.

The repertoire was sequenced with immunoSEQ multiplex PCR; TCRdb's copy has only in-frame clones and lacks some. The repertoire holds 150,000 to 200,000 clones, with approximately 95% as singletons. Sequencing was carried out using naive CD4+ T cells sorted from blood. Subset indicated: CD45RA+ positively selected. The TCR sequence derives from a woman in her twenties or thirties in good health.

CDR3 in amino acids: CASSLAERYGYTF. CDR3 sequence (DNA): TGTGCCAGCAGTTTGGCCGAGAGGTATGGCTACACCTTC. The chain uses TRBV28 and TRBJ1-2, with unresolved D. Germline V gene data show CDR1 as MDHEN and CDR2 as SYDVKM. V dropped 3 bases and J dropped 5 bases, with 10 bases sitting between them. The length of the CDR3 is 13 residues.